Below are 21 T cell receptor beta chains sequenced from a single sample in a study of T cell changes during pregnancy in multiple sclerosis. Clones were sequenced by immunoSEQ multiplex PCR, and TCRdb holds only the in-frame ones, with some missing. Of tens of thousands of clones listed, roughly nine tenths are singletons. The starting material was CD8+ T cells from peripheral blood mononuclear cells, obtained in the first trimester of pregnancy. The origin of the receptors is a female donor in good health, enrolled as a control in a pregnancy study.

This clone is medium-sized. J is TRBJ2-7 and V is TRBV5-6; 11 positions match TRBD2. V gave up 3 bases and J gave up 3 bases; unmatched junction bases: 5. The CDR3 spans 15 residues. From germline, CDR1 is SGHDT and CDR2 YYEEEE. The DNA of the CDR3 is TGTGCCAGCAGCTGGCAACTAGCGGGAGTCTACGAGCAGTACTTC. It encodes CASSWQLAGVYEQYF.

V gene TRBV5-4 combines with J gene TRBJ2-7; the match to TRBD2 covers 7 bases. Germline V gene lookup returns CDR1 SGHNT and CDR2 YYREEE (reference sequence). J gave up 5 bases and V 3 bases, and 5 bases lay outside the gene matches. The CDR3 is made up of 13 amino acids. This CDR3 is CASSSSSGNEQYF. The DNA of the CDR3 is TGTGCCAGCAGCTCTTCGAGCGGGAACGAGCAGTACTTC.

This clone was seen a few times. The chain recombines TRBV15 with TRBJ2-7; possibly TRBD2 for D (6 bases). Germline V gene data show CDR1 as LNHNV and CDR2 as YYDKDF (reference sequence). V gave up 2 bases and J gave up 7 bases, with 24 bases separating them. CDR3 length: 17 amino acids. The CDR3 bases are TGTGCCACCAGCAGAACTAATCGGGGACTGAATTCGGGGGAGCAGTACTTC. It encodes CATSRTNRGLNSGEQYF.

V gene TRBV28 combines with J gene TRBJ1-4; 10 nucleotides align to TRBD1. Germline-derived CDR1 and CDR2 are MDHEN and SYDVKM. Trimming took 5 bases from V and 5 from J; bases not matched to a gene: 8. The CDR3 has 16 amino acids. DNA for the CDR3: TGTGCCAGCAGTCCCGAGCTGACAGGGGGCAATGAAAAACTGTTTTTT. Its protein product is CASSPELTGGNEKLFF. Combining the CDR3 with reference TRBV28 and TRBJ1-4 gives the whole variable domain DVKVTQSSRYLVKRTGEKVFLECVQDMDHENMFWYRQDPGLGLRLIYFSYDVKMKEKGDIPEGYSVSREKKERFSLILESASTNQTSMYLCASSPELTGGNEKLFFGSGTQLSVL.

V usage is TRBV14 and J usage is TRBJ1-2, with D possibly matching TRBD1 (5 bases). Germline assignment: CDR1 SGHDN and CDR2 FVKESK. The CDR3 has 14 amino acids. Trimming removed 0 bases from V and 4 bases from J, with 9 bases in between. CDR3 DNA: TGTGCCAGCAGCCAAGACCGGGACTCCTATGGCTACACCTTC. This sequence encodes CASSQDRDSYGYTF.

The chain employs TRBV11-2 and TRBJ1-4, with D possibly being TRBD1 (6 bases). This CDR3 spans 16 amino acids. The V and J ends lost 7 bases and 4 bases respectively, with 19 bases between them. Germline CDR1 SGHAT, CDR2 FQNNGV. The CDR3 coding sequence is TGTGCCAGCACCCCAGGGGCCCTCAGCCTTAATGAAAAACTGTTTTTT. It codes for CASTPGALSLNEKLFF.

This chain connects TRBV28 to TRBJ2-7; perhaps TRBD2 as D (7 bases). CDR1 and CDR2 from the germline V gene are MDHEN and SYDVKM. V was trimmed by 3 bases and J by 1 base, leaving 22 bases between them. CDR3 size: 18 residues. The CDR3 region has the DNA TGTGCCAGCAGTTTTGGCCCGACAGGCCAGGGACTATCCTACGAGCAGTACTTC. Protein: CASSFGPTGQGLSYEQYF.

This chain connects TRBV4-2 to TRBJ2-7, with a tentative D call TRBD2 (5 bases). Deletions cut 5 bases from V and 3 bases from J, with 20 bases between. Germline V gene data show CDR1 as LGHNA and CDR2 as YNFKEQ. The CDR3 length is 16 residues. As DNA, the CDR3 is TGTGCCAGCAGCTCTCGTAAGCGGACGGATCACTACGAGCAGTACTTC. Amino acids: CASSSRKRTDHYEQYF.

This sequence joins TRBV19 and TRBJ2-7; D not certain. CDR1 is LNHDA, CDR2 SQIVND, per germline (reference sequence). This CDR3 has 12 residues. V lost 5 bases and J 3 bases, leaving 8 bases between the germline ends. The CDR3 protein is CASSGRHYEQYF. CDR3 DNA: TGTGCCAGTAGTGGGCGTCACTACGAGCAGTACTTC.

This chain joins TRBV28 and TRBJ2-7; TRBD2 is a possible D gene (5 bases). The CDR3 sequence is 14 residues long. V was clipped by 3 bases and J by 0 bases, with 9 bases between them. Germline lookup yields CDR1 MDHEN and CDR2 SYDVKM. CDR3 in DNA: TGTGCCAGCAGTTTTGTGGCGGGCTCCTACGAGCAGTACTTC. Residues: CASSFVAGSYEQYF.

This clone was observed a single time. The chain recombines TRBV27 with TRBJ1-2, with D tentatively TRBD1 (6 bases). V lost 6 bases, J lost 7 bases, and 12 bases lay in between. The germline V gene has CDR1 MNHEY and CDR2 SMNVEV (reference sequence). The CDR3 sequence is 12 residues long. CDR3 DNA sequence: TGTGCCAGCAGACGGGGGGCTGGTGGCTACACCTTC. Translation: CASRRGAGGYTF.

The chain couples TRBV7-8 to TRBJ1-5, with D perhaps TRBD1 (6 bases). The germline V and J ends were trimmed by 3 bases and 2 bases, with 14 bases remaining between them. The germline V gene encodes CDR1 SGHVS and CDR2 FQNEAQ. The CDR3 sequence is 16 residues long. The chain's CDR3 is CASSFYRDKRNQPQHF. In DNA, the CDR3 is TGTGCCAGCAGCTTTTACAGGGATAAGCGCAATCAGCCCCAGCATTTT.

The J gene is TRBJ2-7, the V gene TRBV18; D is perhaps TRBD2 (5 bases). The CDR3 runs to 14 residues. Between the trimmed V and J ends, which lost 0 bases and 7 bases, there was a span of 13 bases. Germline assignment: CDR1 KGHSH and CDR2 LQKENI. DNA for the CDR3: TGTGCCAGCTCACCACCTCTCCTAGGGAGTGAGCAGTACTTC. Its translation: CASSPPLLGSEQYF.

The chain joins TRBV15 to TRBJ1-4; 7 positions agree with TRBD1. The J segment lost 5 bases and the V segment lost 5 bases, leaving 2 bases of the junction unmatched. The CDR3 is 13 residues long. In germline, CDR1 is LNHNV, CDR2 YYDKDF (reference sequence). The CDR3 nucleotides are TGTGCCACCAGCGGGACAGAGAATGAAAAACTGTTTTTT. Translating gives CATSGTENEKLFF.

The rearrangement uses TRBV19 and TRBJ2-2, with TRBD1 identical over 7 bases. V lost 7 bases to trimming and J lost 4 bases; unmatched junction nucleotides: 21. The CDR3 runs to 19 residues. From germline, CDR1 is LNHDA and CDR2 SQIVND (reference sequence). CDR3 nucleotides: TGTGCCAGTACTGTTTTGACCATTAGACAGGGATCGTCCACCGGGGAGCTGTTTTTT. This gives the protein CASTVLTIRQGSSTGELFF.

The rearrangement joins TRBV7-8 to TRBJ1-4, with 11 bases matching TRBD1. Trimming at V came to 5 bases and at J to 0 bases, leaving 2 bases not matched to a gene. CDR3 length: 16 residues. Germline CDR1 is SGHVS and CDR2 is FQNEAQ. The CDR3 reads CASSRGQGATNEKLFF. DNA of the CDR3: TGTGCCAGCAGCCGGGGACAGGGGGCAACTAATGAAAAACTGTTTTTT. Full variable domain (rest looked up from reference TRBV7-8 and TRBJ1-4): GAGVSQSPRYKVAKRGQDVALRCDPISGHVSLFWYQQALGQGPEFLTYFQNEAQLDKSGLPSDRFFAERPEGSVSTLKIQRTQQEDSAVYLCASSRGQGATNEKLFFGSGTQLSVL.

This sequence joins TRBV28 and TRBJ1-1; 9 nucleotides align to TRBD1. Germline V CDR1 and CDR2: MDHEN, SYDVKM. CDR3 length: 17 amino acids. The ends lost 5 bases at V and 4 bases at J; junction bases unmatched: 14. The CDR3, as DNA: TGTGCCAGCAGTCTCACGGGACAGGGCCCAGTAGGCACTGAAGCTTTCTTT. It specifies CASSLTGQGPVGTEAFF. Using reference TRBV28 and TRBJ1-1 for the parts outside the CDR3, the full variable domain is DVKVTQSSRYLVKRTGEKVFLECVQDMDHENMFWYRQDPGLGLRLIYFSYDVKMKEKGDIPEGYSVSREKKERFSLILESASTNQTSMYLCASSLTGQGPVGTEAFFGQGTRLTVV.

The chain links TRBV29-1 to TRBJ1-5; no clear D. This CDR3 is 16 amino acids long. Per the germline V gene, CDR1 is SQVTM and CDR2 is ANQGSEA. The germline V and J ends were trimmed by 2 bases and 4 bases, with 18 bases remaining between them. This CDR3 is CSVELSVGGENQPQHF. The CDR3 DNA follows: TGCAGCGTTGAACTCTCGGTTGGCGGAGAGAATCAGCCCCAGCATTTT. The full variable domain, in which reference TRBV29-1 and TRBJ1-5 provide the parts outside the CDR3, is SAVISQKPSRDICQRGTSLTIQCQVDSQVTMMFWYRQQPGQSLTLIATANQGSEATYESGFVIDKFPISRPNLTFSTLTVSNMSPEDSSIYLCSVELSVGGENQPQHFGDGTRLSIL.

J is TRBJ1-2 and V is TRBV20-1, with a tentative D call TRBD1 (5 bases). The CDR3 sequence is 11 residues long. V was cut by 6 bases and J by 6 bases, with 11 bases left in between. Germline lookup yields CDR1 DFQATT and CDR2 SNEGSKA (reference sequence). CDR3 in amino acids: CSADRGDGYTF. The CDR3 DNA follows: TGCAGTGCAGACCGGGGGGATGGCTACACCTTC.

CDR3 in DNA: TGTGCCACCAGCCCCAGCAGAGGCATGAACACTGAAGCTTTCTTT. The encoded protein is CATSPSRGMNTEAFF. The chain employs TRBV15 and TRBJ1-1; D gene ambiguous. CDR1 is LNHNV, CDR2 YYDKDF, per germline (reference sequence). The CDR3 loop spans 15 amino acids. V shed 5 bases and J shed 0 bases, with 13 bases lying between them.

This clone occurred once. The CDR3 nucleotides are TGTGCCAGCAGCTTAGCCTTCGCGGGGGACAATGAGCAGTTCTTC. This encodes CASSLAFAGDNEQFF. This chain connects TRBV7-9 to TRBJ2-1; 7 bases agree with TRBD2. CDR1 is SEHNR and CDR2 is FQNEAQ in the germline V gene (reference sequence). The CDR3 has 15 amino acids. The J segment lost 5 bases and the V segment lost 0 bases, leaving 4 bases of the junction unmatched.